The 21 T cell receptor beta chains listed next were all sequenced from one sample in a study of cytomegalovirus exposure and HLA in healthy donors. The study ran its PCR with 60 Vbeta and 13 Jbeta primers. The protocol was immunoSEQ multiplex PCR, while the TCRdb copy is restricted to in-frame clones and leaves out a portion. The sample consists of 100,000 to 150,000 clones, 78% of them appearing once. The sequencing input was PBMCs. The receptors come from a young man in good health and CMV-seropositive.

The rearrangement links TRBV28 to TRBJ2-1; 8 bases align to TRBD2. This CDR3 spans 14 amino acids. CDR1 and CDR2 (germline): MDHEN, SYDVKM. Trimming removed 6 bases from V and 5 bases from J; junction bases left unmatched: 6. CDR3 region: CASSVGGLDNEQFF. CDR3 coding DNA: TGTGCCAGCAGCGTGGGGGGACTAGACAATGAGCAGTTCTTC.

The rearrangement links TRBV7-2 to TRBJ1-2; maybe TRBD1 (6 bases). The germline CDR1 and CDR2 sequences are SGHTA and FQGNSA. The CDR3 sequence is 16 residues long. Trimming stripped 6 bases from V and 6 bases from J, with 23 bases between. CDR3 DNA sequence: TGTGCCAGCAGTTTCCTGGACAGCGCAATCGGCGATGGCTACACCTTC. It codes for CASSFLDSAIGDGYTF.

The chain is built from TRBV4-2 and TRBJ2-7; 8 nucleotides match TRBD2. Germline trimming cut 2 bases from V and 2 bases from J; bases unmatched to any gene: 11. Per the germline V gene, CDR1 is LGHNA and CDR2 is YNFKEQ. The CDR3 runs 17 residues. Here the CDR3 DNA reads TGTGCCAGCAGCCAAAGGGTGGGGACTAGAGGCGCCTACGAGCAGTACTTC. Protein sequence: CASSQRVGTRGAYEQYF.

The chain uses TRBV18 and TRBJ1-4, with TRBD1 matching 9 bases. The trim removed 2 bases at V and 7 bases at J, leaving 11 bases unmatched. Germline values: CDR1 KGHSH, CDR2 LQKENI. The CDR3 consists of 17 residues. Here the CDR3 DNA reads TGTGCCAGCTCACCAGTTCCTTCCGGGACAGGGTTTGAAAAACTGTTTTTT. The encoded protein is CASSPVPSGTGFEKLFF.

The V call is TRBV4-3, the J call TRBJ2-2, with TRBD1 identical over 11 bases. The CDR3 has 20 residues. The V gene's germline CDR1 is LGHNA and CDR2 YSLEER. The V and J ends lost 1 base and 6 bases, in that order; junction bases with no gene match: 16. The chain's CDR3 is CASSQVIGTGGSPLSGELFF. Written as DNA, the CDR3 is TGCGCCAGCAGCCAAGTGATAGGGACAGGGGGTTCGCCCTTATCCGGGGAGCTGTTTTTT.

This clone appeared a few times. The chain recombines TRBV4-3 with TRBJ2-7; 7 bases line up with TRBD2. The ends lost 4 bases at V and 13 bases at J; junction bases unmatched: 13. The length of the CDR3 is 13 residues. The V gene's germline CDR1 is LGHNA and CDR2 YSLEER. The CDR3 DNA reads TGCGCCAGCAGCCTTACGACTAGCACCTTCCACTACTTC. Its translation: CASSLTTSTFHYF.

This chain connects TRBV7-9 to TRBJ2-2; TRBD2 might be the D (5 bases). The CDR3 is 16 amino acids. V shed 2 bases and J shed 0 bases, with 10 bases lying between them. Germline lookup yields CDR1 SEHNR and CDR2 FQNEAQ (reference sequence). The CDR3 region has the DNA TGTGCCAGCAGCTTAATCGGGAACGCGAACACCGGGGAGCTGTTTTTT. Protein product: CASSLIGNANTGELFF. The complete variable domain, with remaining parts taken from reference TRBV7-9 and TRBJ2-2, reads DTGVSQNPRHKITKRGQNVTFRCDPISEHNRLYWYRQTLGQGPEFLTYFQNEAQLEKSRLLSDRFSAERPKGSFSTLEIQRTEQGDSAMYLCASSLIGNANTGELFFGEGSRLTVL.

The J gene is TRBJ1-1, the V gene TRBV10-3; possibly TRBD1 for D (6 bases). Germline CDR1 ENHRY, CDR2 SYGVKD. V was clipped by 3 bases and J by 4 bases, with 15 bases between them. The CDR3 totals 15 residues. Here the CDR3 reads CAISEGAGVGTEAFF. Here the CDR3 DNA reads TGTGCCATCAGTGAAGGGGCAGGGGTAGGCACTGAAGCTTTCTTT.

The J gene is TRBJ2-7, the V gene TRBV6-1, with D possibly being TRBD2 (6 bases). Looked up from germline, CDR1 is MNHNS and CDR2 is SASEGT. This CDR3 has 14 amino acids. V lost 2 bases, J lost 3 bases, and 11 bases lay in between. The CDR3 loop is CASSEWKGGYEQYF. DNA for the CDR3: TGTGCCAGCAGTGAATGGAAGGGAGGCTACGAGCAGTACTTC.

The V call is TRBV4-3, the J call TRBJ2-2, with 10 bases lining up with TRBD1. The trim removed 4 bases at V and 6 bases at J, leaving 8 bases unmatched. The germline CDR1 and CDR2 sequences are LGHNA and YSLEER. The CDR3 is made up of 16 amino acids. The DNA of the CDR3 is TGCGCCAGCAGCCGATTTGGACAGGGGGTGGCCGGGGAGCTGTTTTTT. It translates to CASSRFGQGVAGELFF.

The chain carries TRBV5-8 and TRBJ2-5, with D tentatively TRBD1 (6 bases). V dropped 3 bases and J dropped 3 bases, with 12 bases sitting between them. This CDR3 has 14 amino acids. Germline CDR1 and CDR2: SGHTS and YDEGEE. The CDR3 nucleotides are TGTGCCAGCAGCTCCCAAACAGGGAAAGAGACCCAGTACTTC. Its protein product is CASSSQTGKETQYF.

J is TRBJ1-2 and V is TRBV27; 8 bases are shared with TRBD1. Per the germline V gene, CDR1 is MNHEY and CDR2 is SMNVEV (reference sequence). V lost 10 bases to trimming and J lost 8 bases; unmatched junction nucleotides: 21. The CDR3 is 16 residues long. The CDR3 nucleotides are TGTGCCACCCCCCCGGGCTGGCCGACAGGGGATGGGGGCTACACCTTC. Its protein is CATPPGWPTGDGGYTF.

The gene calls are TRBV7-8 and TRBJ2-5, with D unclear. V lost 5 bases and J 6 bases, leaving 7 bases between the germline ends. Per the germline V gene, CDR1 is SGHVS and CDR2 is FQNEAQ. The CDR3 is 11 residues long. The CDR3 region has the DNA TGTGCCAGCAGCCCCTCCCAGACCCAGTACTTC. As protein: CASSPSQTQYF.

This chain links TRBV18 with TRBJ1-2; 7 bases are shared with TRBD1. The V gene end was trimmed by 5 bases and the J gene end by 0 bases; junction bases not matched to a gene: 6. Germline CDR1 and CDR2: KGHSH and LQKENI. The CDR3 is 15 amino acids. The CDR3 region has the DNA TGTGCCAGCTCATCCTCCGGGACAGCTAACTATGGCTACACCTTC. It translates to CASSSSGTANYGYTF.

This clone was counted only a few times. This sequence joins TRBV6-6 and TRBJ1-2; D is possibly TRBD1 (5 bases). V lost 2 bases to trimming and J lost 3 bases, with 16 bases between them. In germline, CDR1 is MNHNY, CDR2 SVGAGI (reference sequence). The CDR3 is 16 residues long. The CDR3 DNA sequence: TGTGCCAGCAGTTACGCCGTAGGGGCTAATCACTATGGCTACACCTTC. As protein: CASSYAVGANHYGYTF.

The genes are TRBV6-5 and TRBJ1-2; TRBD1 aligns across 7 bases. Germline trimming cut 6 bases from V and 7 bases from J; bases unmatched to any gene: 5. Germline V lookup: CDR1 MNHEY, CDR2 SVGAGI. CDR3 length: 12 amino acids. The CDR3 DNA follows: TGTGCCAGCAGCGACAGGGTGGGTGGCTACACCTTC. Residues: CASSDRVGGYTF.

The chain is built from TRBV7-8 and TRBJ2-7; weak D call: TRBD1 (5 bases). The CDR3 loop spans 13 amino acids. CDR1 and CDR2 from the germline V gene are SGHVS and FQNEAQ. V was pared by 3 bases and J by 0 bases, with 6 bases between. Here the CDR3 DNA reads TGTGCCAGCAGCTTCGACAGCTCCTACGAGCAGTACTTC. Translated: CASSFDSSYEQYF.

The V and J genes are TRBV4-1 and TRBJ2-2, with TRBD2 matching 9 bases. The CDR3 runs to 16 residues. CDR1 is MGHRA, CDR2 YSYEKL, per germline. V lost 1 base to trimming and J lost 4 bases; unmatched junction nucleotides: 4. Written as DNA, the CDR3 is TGCGCCAGCAGCCAAGCAGCGGGGGGCACCACCGGGGAGCTGTTTTTT. Translated, it gives CASSQAAGGTTGELFF.

This clone came up a few times. The V call is TRBV19, the J call TRBJ2-7, with 11 bases fitting TRBD2. Germline CDR1 reads LNHDA; CDR2 reads SQIVND (reference sequence). V shed 1 base and J 9 bases; nucleotides not matched to a gene: 8. The CDR3 is made up of 15 amino acids. CDR3: CASSIAGTSGGGQYF. In nucleotides, the CDR3 is TGTGCCAGTAGTATAGCCGGGACTAGCGGCGGCGGGCAGTACTTC.

This clone has a single count. The chain carries TRBV7-2 and TRBJ2-1; D not certain. The length of the CDR3 is 13 residues. V gave up 7 bases and J gave up 5 bases, with 12 bases separating them. Per germline, CDR1 SGHTA and CDR2 FQGNSA. DNA for the CDR3: TGTGCCAGCACCCTTAGCAGAAACAATGAGCAGTTCTTC. Translating gives CASTLSRNNEQFF.

The CDR3, as DNA: TGTGCCTGGAGTGCCTATATACTAGCAACCAATGAGCAGTTCTTC. Translated, it gives CAWSAYILATNEQFF. The J gene is TRBJ2-1, the V gene TRBV30; D perhaps matches TRBD2 (6 bases). The CDR3 is 15 residues long. Germline loops: CDR1 GTSNPN, CDR2 SVGIG (reference sequence). V dropped 1 base and J dropped 6 bases, with 16 bases sitting between them.